Presented here are 9 T cell receptor beta chains from one specimen sequenced in a study of blood T cell repertoires in COVID-19. The method was immunoSEQ multiplex PCR; TCRdb's version includes in-frame clones alone and lacks a portion of them. The data show 95,000 to 150,000 clones, with 84% seen just once and approximately 3.9% held by the top ten. The sequenced sample consisted of PBMCs or T cells enriched from blood (not recorded which). The receptors originated from a woman aged 30 to 39 who had recovered from COVID-19.

This clone was found once. The rearrangement joins TRBV5-1 to TRBJ1-4, with 9 positions matching TRBD1. The CDR3 has 14 amino acids. Losses at the gene ends were 4 bases for V and 7 bases for J; bases not matched to a gene: 5. Germline V gene data show CDR1 as SGHRS and CDR2 as YFSETQ. The CDR3 reads CASSSRQGGEKLFF. The CDR3 DNA reads as TGCGCCAGCAGCAGCCGACAGGGGGGTGAAAAACTGTTTTTT.

The chain joins TRBV28 to TRBJ1-5; 7 bases match TRBD1. CDR1 and CDR2 from the germline V gene are MDHEN and SYDVKM. The CDR3 sequence is 14 residues long. The V segment lost 5 bases and the J segment 5 bases; nucleotides outside the gene matches: 6. The CDR3 here is CASSPQGVDQPQHF. In DNA, the CDR3 is TGTGCCAGCAGTCCGCAGGGGGTTGATCAGCCCCAGCATTTT.

The rearrangement joins TRBV7-2 to TRBJ1-2; no definite D call. Germline V gene sequence: CDR1 SGHTA, CDR2 FQGNSA. V lost 1 base and J lost 0, with 12 bases in between. CDR3 length: 16 residues. The CDR3 sequence is CASSLGRGLSNYGYTF. The CDR3 nucleotides read TGTGCCAGCAGCTTAGGGCGCGGCCTGTCTAACTATGGCTACACCTTC.

Regarding this clone: This specimen includes other DNA sequences encoding the same CDR3. This rearrangement joins TRBV5-1 to TRBJ1-5; D gene uncertain. Between the trimmed V and J ends, which lost 0 bases and 0 bases, there was a span of 4 bases. Germline CDR1 reads SGHRS; CDR2 reads YFSETQ. CDR3 length: 14 residues. DNA for the CDR3: TGCGCCAGCAGCTTGGCAGGTAGCAATCAGCCCCAGCATTTT. As protein: CASSLAGSNQPQHF. Full variable domain (remainder filled in from reference TRBV5-1 and TRBJ1-5): KAGVTQTPRYLIKTRGQQVTLSCSPISGHRSVSWYQQTPGQGLQFLFEYFSETQRNKGNFPGRFSGRQFSNSRSEMNVSTLELGDSALYLCASSLAGSNQPQHFGDGTRLSIL.

The chain recombines TRBV7-2 with TRBJ2-1; 8 bases align to TRBD2. The CDR3 contains 16 residues. The V segment lost 0 bases and the J segment 3 bases; nucleotides outside the gene matches: 4. Germline CDR1 SGHTA, CDR2 FQGNSA. In DNA form, the CDR3 reads TGTGCCAGCAGCTTAGCATATAGCGGGATCTACAATGAGCAGTTCTTC. This translates into CASSLAYSGIYNEQFF. The whole variable domain, remainder taken from reference TRBV7-2 and TRBJ2-1, is GAGVSQSPSNKVTEKGKDVELRCDPISGHTALYWYRQSLGQGLEFLIYFQGNSAPDKSGLPSDRFSAERTGGSVSTLTIQRTQQEDSAVYLCASSLAYSGIYNEQFFGPGTRLTVL.

This clone was counted a single time. The chain is built from TRBV28 and TRBJ1-1, with D maybe TRBD1 (6 bases). Germline loops: CDR1 MDHEN, CDR2 SYDVKM. The CDR3 runs to 13 residues. The V end was cut by 7 bases, the J end by 5 bases, with 14 bases between. The CDR3 coding sequence is TGTGCCAGCATAGGGGGGGGCCGGACTGAAGCTTTCTTT. Amino acid sequence: CASIGGGRTEAFF.

Here the CDR3 DNA reads TGCAGCGTCGGGGGGGATGGGGGCCTCACAGATACGCAGTATTTT. Encoded protein: CSVGGDGGLTDTQYF. V and J are TRBV29-1 and TRBJ2-3; 8 bases agree with TRBD2. The ends lost 6 bases at V and 2 bases at J; junction bases unmatched: 10. The germline V gene has CDR1 SQVTM and CDR2 ANQGSEA. CDR3 length equals 15 residues.

The V gene is TRBV28, the J gene TRBJ1-4; the D is unclear. V lost 5 bases and J 8 bases, leaving 6 bases between the germline ends. Germline CDR1 reads MDHEN; CDR2 reads SYDVKM. The CDR3 contains 11 residues. The CDR3 nucleotides read TGTGCCAGCAGTCCGGGGGAAAAACTGTTTTTT. Translation gives CASSPGEKLFF.

The chain carries TRBV5-6 and TRBJ1-4; 10 bases are a match to TRBD1. CDR1 and CDR2 (germline): SGHDT, YYEEEE. V lost 4 bases to trimming and J lost 4 bases; unmatched junction nucleotides: 4. The CDR3 is 15 residues long. The CDR3 DNA reads as TGTGCCAGCAGCCTCCGGGACAGGGGTAATGAAAAACTGTTTTTT. It is translated as CASSLRDRGNEKLFF.